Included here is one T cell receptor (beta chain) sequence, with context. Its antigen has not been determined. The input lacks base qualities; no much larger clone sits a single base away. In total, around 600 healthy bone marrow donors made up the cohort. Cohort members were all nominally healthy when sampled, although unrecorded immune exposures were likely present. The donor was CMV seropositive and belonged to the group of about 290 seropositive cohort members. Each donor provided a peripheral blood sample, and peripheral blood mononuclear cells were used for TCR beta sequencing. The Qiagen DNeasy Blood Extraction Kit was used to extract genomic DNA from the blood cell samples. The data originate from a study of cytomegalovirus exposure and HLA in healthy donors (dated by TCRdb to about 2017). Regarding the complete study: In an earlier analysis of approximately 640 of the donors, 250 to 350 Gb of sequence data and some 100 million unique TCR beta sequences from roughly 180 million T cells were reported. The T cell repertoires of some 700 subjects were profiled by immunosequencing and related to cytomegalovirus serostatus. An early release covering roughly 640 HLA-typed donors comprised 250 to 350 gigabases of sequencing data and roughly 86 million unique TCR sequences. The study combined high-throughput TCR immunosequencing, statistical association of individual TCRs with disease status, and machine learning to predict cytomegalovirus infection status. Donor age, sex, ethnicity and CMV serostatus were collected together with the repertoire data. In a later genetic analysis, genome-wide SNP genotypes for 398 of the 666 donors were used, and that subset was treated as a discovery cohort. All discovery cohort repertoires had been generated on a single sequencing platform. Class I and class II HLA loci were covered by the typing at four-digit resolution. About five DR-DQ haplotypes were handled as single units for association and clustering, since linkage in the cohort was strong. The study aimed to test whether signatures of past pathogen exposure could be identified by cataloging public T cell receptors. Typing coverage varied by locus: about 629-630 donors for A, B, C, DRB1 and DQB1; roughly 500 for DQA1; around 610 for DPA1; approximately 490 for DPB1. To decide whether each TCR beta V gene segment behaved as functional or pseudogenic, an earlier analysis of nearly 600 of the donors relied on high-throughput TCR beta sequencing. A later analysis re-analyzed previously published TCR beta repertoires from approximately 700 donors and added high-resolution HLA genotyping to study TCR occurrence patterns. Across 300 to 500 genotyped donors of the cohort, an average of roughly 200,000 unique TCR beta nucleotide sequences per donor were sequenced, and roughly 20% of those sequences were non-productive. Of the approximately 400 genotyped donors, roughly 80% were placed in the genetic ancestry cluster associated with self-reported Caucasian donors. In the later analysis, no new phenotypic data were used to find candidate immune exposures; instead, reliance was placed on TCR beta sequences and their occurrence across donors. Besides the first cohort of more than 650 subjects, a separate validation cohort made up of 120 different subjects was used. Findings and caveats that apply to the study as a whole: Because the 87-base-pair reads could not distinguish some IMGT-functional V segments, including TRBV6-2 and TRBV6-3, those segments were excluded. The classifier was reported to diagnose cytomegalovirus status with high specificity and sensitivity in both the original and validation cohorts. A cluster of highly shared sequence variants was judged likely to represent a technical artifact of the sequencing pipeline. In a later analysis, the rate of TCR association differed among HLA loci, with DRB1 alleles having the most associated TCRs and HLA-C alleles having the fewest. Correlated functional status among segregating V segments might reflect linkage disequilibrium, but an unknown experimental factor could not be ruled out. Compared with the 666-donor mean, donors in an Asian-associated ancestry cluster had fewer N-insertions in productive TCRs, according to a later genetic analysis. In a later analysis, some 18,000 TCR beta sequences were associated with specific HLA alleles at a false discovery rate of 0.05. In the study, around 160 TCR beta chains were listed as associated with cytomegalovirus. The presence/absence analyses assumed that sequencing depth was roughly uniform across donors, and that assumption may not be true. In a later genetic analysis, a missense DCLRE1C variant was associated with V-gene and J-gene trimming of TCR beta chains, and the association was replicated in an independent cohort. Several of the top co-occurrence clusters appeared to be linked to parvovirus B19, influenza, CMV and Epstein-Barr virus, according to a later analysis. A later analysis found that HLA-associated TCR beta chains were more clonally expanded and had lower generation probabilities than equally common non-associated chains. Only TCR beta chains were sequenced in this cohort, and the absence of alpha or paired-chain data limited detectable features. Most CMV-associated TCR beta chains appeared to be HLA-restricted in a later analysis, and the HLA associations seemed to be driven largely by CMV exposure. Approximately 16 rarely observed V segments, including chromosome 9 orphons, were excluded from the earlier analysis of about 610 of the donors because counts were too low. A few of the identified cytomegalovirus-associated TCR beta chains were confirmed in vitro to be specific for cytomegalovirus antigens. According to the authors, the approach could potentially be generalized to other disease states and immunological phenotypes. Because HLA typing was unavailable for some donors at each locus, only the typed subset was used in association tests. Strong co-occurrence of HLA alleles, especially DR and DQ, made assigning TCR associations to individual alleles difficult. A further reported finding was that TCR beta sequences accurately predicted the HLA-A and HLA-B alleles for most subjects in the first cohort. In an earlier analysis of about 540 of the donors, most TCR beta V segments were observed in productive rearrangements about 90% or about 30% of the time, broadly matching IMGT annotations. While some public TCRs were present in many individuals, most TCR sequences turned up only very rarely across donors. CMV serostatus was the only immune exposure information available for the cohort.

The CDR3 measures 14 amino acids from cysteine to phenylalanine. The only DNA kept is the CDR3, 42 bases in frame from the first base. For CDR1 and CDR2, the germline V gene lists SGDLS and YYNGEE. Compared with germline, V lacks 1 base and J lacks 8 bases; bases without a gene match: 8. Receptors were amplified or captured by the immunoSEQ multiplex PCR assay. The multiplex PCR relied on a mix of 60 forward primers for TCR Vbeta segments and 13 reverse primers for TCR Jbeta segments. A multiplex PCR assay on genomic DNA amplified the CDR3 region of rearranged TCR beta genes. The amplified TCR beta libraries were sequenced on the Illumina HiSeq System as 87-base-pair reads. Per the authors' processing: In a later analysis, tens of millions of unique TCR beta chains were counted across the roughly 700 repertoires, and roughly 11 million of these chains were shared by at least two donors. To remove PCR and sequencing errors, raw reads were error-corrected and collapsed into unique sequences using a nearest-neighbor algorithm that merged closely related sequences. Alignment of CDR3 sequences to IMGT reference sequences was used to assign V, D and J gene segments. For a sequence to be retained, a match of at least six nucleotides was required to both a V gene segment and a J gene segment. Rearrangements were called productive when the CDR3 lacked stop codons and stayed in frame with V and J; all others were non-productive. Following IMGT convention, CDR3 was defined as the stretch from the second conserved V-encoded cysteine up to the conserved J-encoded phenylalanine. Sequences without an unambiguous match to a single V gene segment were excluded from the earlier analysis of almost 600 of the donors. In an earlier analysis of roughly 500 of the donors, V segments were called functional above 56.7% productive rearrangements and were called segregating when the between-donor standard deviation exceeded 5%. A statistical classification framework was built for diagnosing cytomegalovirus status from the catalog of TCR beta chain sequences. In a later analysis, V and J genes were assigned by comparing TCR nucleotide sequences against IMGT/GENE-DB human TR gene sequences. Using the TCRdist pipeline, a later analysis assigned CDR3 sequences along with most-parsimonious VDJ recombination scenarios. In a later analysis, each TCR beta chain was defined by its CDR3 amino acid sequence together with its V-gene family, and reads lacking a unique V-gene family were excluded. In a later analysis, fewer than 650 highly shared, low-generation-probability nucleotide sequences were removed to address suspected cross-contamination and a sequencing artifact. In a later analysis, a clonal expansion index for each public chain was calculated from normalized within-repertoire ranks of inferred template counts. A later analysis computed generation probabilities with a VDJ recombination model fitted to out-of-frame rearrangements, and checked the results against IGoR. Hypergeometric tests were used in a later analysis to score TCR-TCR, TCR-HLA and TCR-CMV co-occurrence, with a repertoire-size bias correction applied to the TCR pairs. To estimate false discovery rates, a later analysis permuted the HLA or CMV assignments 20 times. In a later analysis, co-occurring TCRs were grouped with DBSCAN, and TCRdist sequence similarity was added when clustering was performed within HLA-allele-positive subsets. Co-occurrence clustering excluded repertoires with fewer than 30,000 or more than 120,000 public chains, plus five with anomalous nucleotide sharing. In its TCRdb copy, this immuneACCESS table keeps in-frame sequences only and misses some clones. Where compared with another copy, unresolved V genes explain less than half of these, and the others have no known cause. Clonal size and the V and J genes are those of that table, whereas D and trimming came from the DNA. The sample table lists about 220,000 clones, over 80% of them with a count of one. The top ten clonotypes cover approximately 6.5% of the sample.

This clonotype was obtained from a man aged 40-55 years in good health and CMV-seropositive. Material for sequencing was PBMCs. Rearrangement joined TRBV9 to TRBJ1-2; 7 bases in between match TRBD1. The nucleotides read TGTGCCAGCAGCGTAATAGGGGGCTCGGGGGGCTACACCTTC. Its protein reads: CASSVIGGSGGYTF.